The sequence of this TCR beta chain was determined in a study of blood T cells in healthy people across ages. Through a sample-barcoded 5' primer and a J-beta primer mix, a second PCR was run for about 6 to 11 cycles. Every cDNA was tagged by a template-switch adaptor with 12 random nucleotides. TCRdb called the 5' RACE reads again in MiXCR, with one record for every CDR3 protein. The data hold over 950,000 distinct CDR3 sequences, with roughly 47% observed a single time. This clonotype was seen a few times. Per the germline V gene, CDR1 is LGHNA and CDR2 is YNFKEQ. V dropped 4 bases and J dropped 6; count of bases not matched to a gene: 5. This CDR3 is built from 15 residues.

The receptor was derived from a woman aged 60-75 years in good health. J is TRBJ2-2 and V is TRBV4-2; 10 nucleotides agree with TRBD1. Sequencing used blood. In DNA, the CDR3 is TGTGCCAGCAGCCTGGGACAGGGGAGCGCCGGGGAGCTGTTTTTT. Translated: CASSLGQGSAGELFF.